This TCR beta chain originates from a study of Ad26.COV2.S vaccination and SARS-CoV-2 variants. The study's findings and limits: Comparable non-spike TCR breadth was observed in vaccine and placebo recipients.

Profiling relied on immunoSEQ multiplex PCR, and the TCRdb table lists in-frame clones only, not all of them. Counted here are around 370,000 clones, 92% occurring once; the ten biggest clones make up under 4%. This clone was seen just once. Its antigen is as yet unknown. The germline V gene has CDR1 MNHNY and CDR2 SVGAGI (reference sequence). The germline V and J ends were trimmed by 2 bases and 8 bases, with 6 bases remaining between them. The CDR3 runs 11 residues. Sequenced here: peripheral blood, sampled after recovery from COVID-19. V gene TRBV6-6 combines with J gene TRBJ1-2, with unresolved D. The clonotype comes from a human donor who had recovered from COVID-19. CDR3 nucleotides: TGTGCCAGCAGTTACGGTAGCGGCTACACCTTC. Protein sequence: CASSYGSGYTF.